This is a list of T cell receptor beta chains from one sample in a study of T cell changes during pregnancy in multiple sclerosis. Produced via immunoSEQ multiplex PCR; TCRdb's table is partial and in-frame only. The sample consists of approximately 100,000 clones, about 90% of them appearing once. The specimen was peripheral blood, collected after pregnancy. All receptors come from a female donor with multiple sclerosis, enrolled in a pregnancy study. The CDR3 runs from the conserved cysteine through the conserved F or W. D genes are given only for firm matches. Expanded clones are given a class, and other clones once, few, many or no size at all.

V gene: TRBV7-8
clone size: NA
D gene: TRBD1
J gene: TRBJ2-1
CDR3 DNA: TGTGCCAGCAGCCAAGGGGACAGCTACAATGAGCAGTTCTTC
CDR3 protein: CASSQGDSYNEQFF

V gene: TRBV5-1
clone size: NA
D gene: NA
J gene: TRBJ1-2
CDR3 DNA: TGCGCCAGCAGCTTGGGGTCACTTGGAGCTAACTATGGCTACACCTTC
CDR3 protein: CASSLGSLGANYGYTF

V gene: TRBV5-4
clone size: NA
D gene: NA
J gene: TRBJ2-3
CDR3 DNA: TGTGCCAGCTCTTTGGTGGCTAGCACAGATACGCAGTATTTT
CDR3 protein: CASSLVASTDTQYF

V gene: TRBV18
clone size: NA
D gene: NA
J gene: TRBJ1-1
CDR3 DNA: TGTGCCAGCTCACCACCTTCGGCAGGGCCGATGAACACTGAAGCTTTCTTT
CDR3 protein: CASSPPSAGPMNTEAFF

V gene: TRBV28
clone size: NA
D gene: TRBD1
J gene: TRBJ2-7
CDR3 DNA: TGTGCCAGCAGTTTAGACTGGGACAGCTCCTACGAGCAGTACTTC
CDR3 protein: CASSLDWDSSYEQYF

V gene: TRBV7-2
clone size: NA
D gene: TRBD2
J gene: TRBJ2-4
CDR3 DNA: TGTGCCAGCAGCTTAGAGGGAGCGGGGGGCCTCGGAAACATTCAGTACTTC
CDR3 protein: CASSLEGAGGLGNIQYF

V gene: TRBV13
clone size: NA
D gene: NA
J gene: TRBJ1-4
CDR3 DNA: TGTGCCAGCAGCCCTCCGGGGGCAACTAATGAAAAACTGTTTTTT
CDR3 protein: CASSPPGATNEKLFF

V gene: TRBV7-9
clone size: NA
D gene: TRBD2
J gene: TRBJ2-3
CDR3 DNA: TGTGCCAGCAGCTTACCCTTAGCGGGAGAGAGCACAGATACGCAGTATTTT
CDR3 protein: CASSLPLAGESTDTQYF

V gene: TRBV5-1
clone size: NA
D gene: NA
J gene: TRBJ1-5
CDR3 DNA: TGCGCCAGCAGCTTGGATGGGGCTCAGCCCCAGCATTTT
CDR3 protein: CASSLDGAQPQHF

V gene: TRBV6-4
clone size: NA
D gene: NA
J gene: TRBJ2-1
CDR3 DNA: TGTGCCAGCAGTCTGGACAGTTACAATGAGCAGTTCTTC
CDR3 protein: CASSLDSYNEQFF

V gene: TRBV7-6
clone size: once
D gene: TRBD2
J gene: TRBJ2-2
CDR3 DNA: TGTGCCAGCAGCCTCGGGCTAGCGGGGGGAACCGGGGAGCTGTTTTTT
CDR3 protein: CASSLGLAGGTGELFF

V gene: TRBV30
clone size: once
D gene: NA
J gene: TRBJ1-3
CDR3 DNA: TGTGCCTGGAGTGTAACCGGGGGCTCTGGAAACACCATATATTTT
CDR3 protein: CAWSVTGGSGNTIYF

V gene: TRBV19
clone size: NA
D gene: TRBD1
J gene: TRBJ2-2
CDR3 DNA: TGTGCCAGCAGGACAGGGGTTACCGGGGAGCTGTTTTTT
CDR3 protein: CASRTGVTGELFF

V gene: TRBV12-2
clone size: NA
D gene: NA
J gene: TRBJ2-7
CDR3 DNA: TGTGCAAGTCCCCTGAGGGGAGCGGGGGGCAGAAGAAGGTATAACTACGAGCAGTACTTC
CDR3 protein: CASPLRGAGGRRRYNYEQYF

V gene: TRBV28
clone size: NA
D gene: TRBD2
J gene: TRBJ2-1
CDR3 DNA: TGTGCCAGCAGTGCACTAGCGGGGAGATACAATGAGCAGTTCTTC
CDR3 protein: CASSALAGRYNEQFF

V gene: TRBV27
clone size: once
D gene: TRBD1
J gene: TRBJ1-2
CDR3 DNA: TGTGCCAGCAGTTTTTCGACAGGGGGCGTGGGCTACACCTTC
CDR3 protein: CASSFSTGGVGYTF

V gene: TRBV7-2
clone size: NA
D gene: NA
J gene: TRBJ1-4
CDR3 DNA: TGTGCCAGCAGCTTAACAGGGCCCGCAACTAATGAAAAACTGTTTTTT
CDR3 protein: CASSLTGPATNEKLFF

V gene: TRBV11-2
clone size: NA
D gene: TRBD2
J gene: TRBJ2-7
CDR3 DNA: TGTGCCAGCAGCTTAGTACTAGCGGGAGGATCCGAGCAGTACTTC
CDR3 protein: CASSLVLAGGSEQYF

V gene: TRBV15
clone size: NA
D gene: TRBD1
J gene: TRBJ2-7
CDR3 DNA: TGTGCCACCGCGACAGGGGACGAGCAGTACTTC
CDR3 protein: CATATGDEQYF

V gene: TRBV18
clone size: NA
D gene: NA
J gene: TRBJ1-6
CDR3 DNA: TGTGCCAGCTCACCAAAAAGGACAGATAATTCACCCCTCCACTTT
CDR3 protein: CASSPKRTDNSPLHF

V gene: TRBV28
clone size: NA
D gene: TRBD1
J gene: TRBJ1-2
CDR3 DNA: TGTGCCAGCAGTTTTGGGACAGGGGATGGCTACACCTTC
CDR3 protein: CASSFGTGDGYTF

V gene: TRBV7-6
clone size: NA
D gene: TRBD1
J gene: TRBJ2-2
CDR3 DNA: TGTGCCAGCAGCTTAGCGGGGACAGGGACAACCGGGGAGCTGTTTTTT
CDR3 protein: CASSLAGTGTTGELFF

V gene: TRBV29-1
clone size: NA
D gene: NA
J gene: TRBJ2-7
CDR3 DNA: TGCAGCGTTCGACAGGCGGTCCCTCATAATCCTTACGAGCAGTACTTC
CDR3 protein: CSVRQAVPHNPYEQYF

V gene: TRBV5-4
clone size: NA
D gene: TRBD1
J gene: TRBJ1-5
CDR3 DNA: TGTGCCAGCAGCTGGACAGGGGGCGGCAATCAGCCCCAGCATTTT
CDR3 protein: CASSWTGGGNQPQHF

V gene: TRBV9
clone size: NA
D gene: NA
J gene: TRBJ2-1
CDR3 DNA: TGTGCCAGCAGCGTAGGTCTCCCTGGTTCCATAGGGGACAATGAGCAGTTCTTC
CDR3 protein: CASSVGLPGSIGDNEQFF

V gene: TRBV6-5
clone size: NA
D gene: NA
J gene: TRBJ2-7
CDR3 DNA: TGTGCCAGCAGGCAACCCGGGACAAACCACGAGCAGTACTTC
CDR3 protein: CASRQPGTNHEQYF

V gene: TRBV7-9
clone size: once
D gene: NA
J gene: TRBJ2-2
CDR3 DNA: TGTGCCAGCACCACCAGGGTCCCCGGGGAGCTGTTTTTT
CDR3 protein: CASTTRVPGELFF

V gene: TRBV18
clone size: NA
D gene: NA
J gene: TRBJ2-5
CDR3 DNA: TGTGCCAGCTCACCACCTGAGGGGGGGCTCCAAGAGACCCAGTACTTC
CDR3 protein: CASSPPEGGLQETQYF

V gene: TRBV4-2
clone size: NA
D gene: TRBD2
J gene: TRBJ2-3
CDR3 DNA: TGTGCCAGCAGCCTGAACCCTAGCGGGGGGGCGACAGATACGCAGTATTTT
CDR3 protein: CASSLNPSGGATDTQYF

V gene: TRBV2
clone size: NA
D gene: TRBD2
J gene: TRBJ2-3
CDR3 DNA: TGTGCCAGCAGGCGTAGCGGGAGCTCAGATACGCAGTATTTT
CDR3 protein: CASRRSGSSDTQYF

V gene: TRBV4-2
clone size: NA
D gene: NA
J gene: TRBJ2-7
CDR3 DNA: TGTGCCAGCAGCCAAGAGAAGGCAGGGACCTACGAGCAGTACTTC
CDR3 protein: CASSQEKAGTYEQYF

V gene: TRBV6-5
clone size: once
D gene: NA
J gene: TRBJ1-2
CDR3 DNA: TGTGCCAGCAGTTACTCGTCAGCCAGGGAAAGGAGCTACACCTTC
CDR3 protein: CASSYSSARERSYTF

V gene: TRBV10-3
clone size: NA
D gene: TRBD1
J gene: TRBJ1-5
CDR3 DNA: TGTGCCATCAGTAGGGACAGGGACAATCAGCCCCAGCATTTT
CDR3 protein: CAISRDRDNQPQHF

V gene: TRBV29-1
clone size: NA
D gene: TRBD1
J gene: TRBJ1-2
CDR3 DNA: TGCAGCGCAGGGGACAGGGAAAAAGGCTACACCTTC
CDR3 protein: CSAGDREKGYTF

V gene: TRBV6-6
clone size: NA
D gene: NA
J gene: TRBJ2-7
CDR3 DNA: TGTGCCAGCAGTTACACCCGGAACAGTTACGAGCAGTACTTC
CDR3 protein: CASSYTRNSYEQYF

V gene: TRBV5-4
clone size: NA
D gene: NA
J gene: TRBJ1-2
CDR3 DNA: TGTGCCAGCAGTTACAGGGTAAACTATGGCTACACCTTC
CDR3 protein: CASSYRVNYGYTF

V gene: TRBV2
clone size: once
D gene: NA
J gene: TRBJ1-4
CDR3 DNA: TGTGCCAGTTCAGGTGATAATGAAAAACTGTTTTTT
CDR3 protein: CASSGDNEKLFF

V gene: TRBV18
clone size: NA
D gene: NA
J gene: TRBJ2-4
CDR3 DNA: TGTGCCAGCTCACCAGAGAGCGCCCAAAACATTCAGTACTTC
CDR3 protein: CASSPESAQNIQYF

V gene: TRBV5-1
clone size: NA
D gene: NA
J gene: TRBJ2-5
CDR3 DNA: TGCGCCAGCAGCCAGGGAGAGACCCAGTACTTC
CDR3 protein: CASSQGETQYF

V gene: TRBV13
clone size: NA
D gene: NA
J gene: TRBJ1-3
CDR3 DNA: TGTGCCAGCAGCTTAAGGGGTGGAAACACCATATATTTT
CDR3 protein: CASSLRGGNTIYF

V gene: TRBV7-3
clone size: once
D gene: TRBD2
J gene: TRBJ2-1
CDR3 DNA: TGTGCCAGCAGCAAAAGCGGGGGGGTAAATGAGCAGTTCTTC
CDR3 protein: CASSKSGGVNEQFF

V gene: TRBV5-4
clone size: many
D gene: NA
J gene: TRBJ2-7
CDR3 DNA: TGTGCCAGCAGCTTATGGGGCAAGACCTACGAGCAGTACTTC
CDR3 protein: CASSLWGKTYEQYF